One sample yielded the 22 T cell receptor beta chains listed below, sequenced in a study of regulatory T cells in long-lasting Graves disease. Library construction for TCR beta used iRepertoire HTBI primers and Arm-PCR of CDR3 regions. TCRdb analysed the multiplex PCR reads with MiXCR anew, one entry per CDR3 protein. Of 650,000 to 850,000 distinct CDR3 sequences in the sample, around 32% were seen once. Noted time point: persistent/refractory GD, antithyroid drugs over 5 years with positive TRAb. PBMCs were the source of the RNA used for TCR sequencing. This specimen was peripheral blood mononuclear cells (PBMCs), taken when the disease was refractory, from a patient treated with antithyroid drugs. These receptors were taken from a female donor with Graves disease.

This clonotype was seen a few times. J is TRBJ1-1 and V is TRBV6-1; D unresolved. V shed 6 bases and J shed 4 bases, with 15 bases lying between them. CDR3 length equals 14 residues. Germline V CDR1 and CDR2: MNHNS, SASEGT. The CDR3 region is CASSFTLDATEAFF. Here the CDR3 DNA reads TGTGCCAGCAGCTTCACACTCGATGCCACTGAAGCTTTCTTT.

The CDR3 loop reads CASSKQGTGNTIYF. Here the CDR3 DNA reads TGTGCCAGCAGTAAACAGGGGACTGGAAACACCATATATTTT. V usage is TRBV28 and J usage is TRBJ1-3, with TRBD1 matching over 7 bases. The junction had 3 bases not matched to a gene; V was cut back by 5 bases and J by 2 bases. Looked up from germline, CDR1 is MDHEN and CDR2 is SYDVKM. The CDR3 consists of 14 residues.

The chain has TRBV20-1 and TRBJ2-7, with D possibly being TRBD2 (6 bases). The germline V gene encodes CDR1 DFQATT and CDR2 SNEGSKA (reference sequence). V shed 0 bases and J shed 3 bases, with 6 bases lying between them. This CDR3 spans 12 amino acids. The CDR3 loop is CSAREDYYEQYF. In nucleotides, the CDR3 is TGCAGTGCTAGAGAGGACTACTACGAGCAGTACTTC.

V gene TRBV29-1 combines with J gene TRBJ1-4, with D perhaps matching TRBD1 (6 bases). Trimming took off 5 bases at V and 3 bases at J, with 16 bases between the two ends. The germline gives CDR1 SQVTM, CDR2 ANQGSEA. The CDR3 totals 15 residues. CDR3 in DNA: TGCAGCGTTACCCGGGGCGGGGGGCCTAATGAAAAACTGTTTTTT. Translating gives CSVTRGGGPNEKLFF.

This clonotype was detected only once. A much larger clonotype is one base distant, so this may be a read error. The chain uses TRBV28 and TRBJ1-1; D remains ambiguous. The CDR3 is made up of 13 amino acids. The V gene's germline CDR1 is MDHEN and CDR2 SYDVKM. The CDR3 region is CASSFLHNTEALF. DNA for the CDR3: TGTGCCAGCAGTTTTTTACATAACACTGAAGCTCTCTTT.

The chain combines TRBV5-1 with TRBJ1-1, with 9 bases identical to TRBD1. With 1 base clipped from V and 11 bases from J, the junction kept 9 bases outside the gene matches. CDR1 SGHRS and CDR2 YFSETQ come from the germline V gene. CDR3 length: 14 amino acids. The CDR3 protein is CASSLRGQGVAAFF. In nucleotides, the CDR3 is TGCGCCAGCAGCTTGCGGGGACAGGGAGTCGCGGCTTTCTTT.

In this sample, this clonotype turned up many times. The rearrangement links TRBV11-2 to TRBJ1-2, with a tentative D call TRBD1 (5 bases). V was shortened by 4 bases and J by 7 bases, with 13 bases between the two germline ends. The V gene's germline CDR1 is SGHAT and CDR2 FQNNGV. The length of the CDR3 is 13 residues. Here the CDR3 reads CASSSAVGVGYTF. CDR3 nucleotide sequence: TGTGCCAGCAGCTCAGCAGTGGGGGTTGGCTACACCTTC.

In the case of this clonotype: Given the absence of the conserved phenylalanine or tryptophan at the CDR3 end, a read error is likely. The chain couples TRBV28 to TRBJ1-6; 7 nucleotides agree with TRBD1. J was trimmed by 3 bases and V by 6 bases; bases with no gene match: 5. In germline, CDR1 is MDHEN, CDR2 SYDVKM. The CDR3 sequence is 15 residues long. The CDR3 loop reads CASREGAFYNSPLHL. The CDR3 DNA reads TGTGCCAGCAGGGAGGGGGCGTTCTATAATTCACCCCTCCACCTT.

This clonotype came up many times. The chain has TRBV6-1 and TRBJ1-2; D is possibly TRBD1 (6 bases). Germline lookup yields CDR1 MNHNS and CDR2 SASEGT. V was cut by 4 bases and J by 3 bases, with 9 bases left in between. CDR3 length: 13 amino acids. DNA for the CDR3: TGTGCCAGCAGTGGGACAGTTTACTATGGCTACACCTTC. Its translation is CASSGTVYYGYTF.

This clonotype has only a few counts. This rearrangement joins TRBV29-1 to TRBJ2-1; 8 bases agree with TRBD2. Per the germline V gene, CDR1 is SQVTM and CDR2 is ANQGSEA. The CDR3 covers 14 residues. J gave up 4 bases and V 3 bases, and 5 bases lay outside the gene matches. The CDR3 protein is CSVDPAGVYNEQFF. The CDR3 bases are TGCAGCGTTGACCCAGCGGGAGTGTACAATGAGCAGTTCTTC.

The sample holds a few counts of this clonotype. The rearrangement joins TRBV12-3 or TRBV12-4 to TRBJ1-2, with unresolved D. This CDR3 is 15 amino acids long. Trimming left V 4 bases short and J 2 bases short, with 14 bases between. CDR3 nucleotides: TGTGCCAGCAGTTCTGGACCCTTCCTGAACTATGGCTACACCTTC. Translation: CASSSGPFLNYGYTF.

The chain combines TRBV6-2 or TRBV6-3 with TRBJ2-2; perhaps TRBD1 as D (6 bases). Germline CDR1 MNHEY, CDR2 SVGEGT. V was trimmed by 6 bases and J by 7 bases, leaving 15 bases between them. The CDR3 is 14 residues long. Written as DNA, the CDR3 is TGTGCCAGCAGGTGGTCAGGGGTTGGCGGGGAGCTGTTTTTT. Protein product: CASRWSGVGGELFF.

The rearrangement uses TRBV20-1 and TRBJ2-2; 9 positions match TRBD1. The CDR3 has 14 residues. The V gene end was trimmed by 4 bases and the J gene end by 7 bases; junction bases not matched to a gene: 7. CDR1 DFQATT and CDR2 SNEGSKA come from the germline V gene (reference sequence). The CDR3 loop reads CSAILGQGSGELFF. CDR3 bases: TGCAGTGCTATTCTGGGACAGGGTAGCGGGGAGCTGTTTTTT.

J is TRBJ1-5 and V is TRBV18; D is possibly TRBD1 (5 bases). The germline CDR1 and CDR2 sequences are KGHSH and LQKENI. V lost 3 bases to trimming and J lost 5 bases, with 11 bases between them. The CDR3 contains 14 residues. In nucleotides, the CDR3 is TGTGCCAGCTCACCCCGCAGGGTGGATCAGCCCCAGCATTTT. Protein product: CASSPRRVDQPQHF.

The chain combines TRBV6-1 with TRBJ2-7, with TRBD2 identical over 15 bases. Germline V gene lookup returns CDR1 MNHNS and CDR2 SASEGT. V dropped 7 bases and J dropped 9; count of bases not matched to a gene: 10. The CDR3 is 15 amino acids. CDR3 sequence reads: CASTPPGLAGGMQYF. For the CDR3, the DNA is TGTGCCAGCACTCCACCGGGACTAGCGGGAGGTATGCAGTACTTC.

This clonotype was recorded at least ten times. The rearrangement uses TRBV11-2 and TRBJ1-2; the D is unclear. The germline V and J ends were trimmed by 5 bases and 4 bases, with 11 bases remaining between them. Germline V CDR1 and CDR2: SGHAT, FQNNGV. The CDR3 totals 13 residues. This CDR3 reads CASSPTVAYGYTF. The DNA for the CDR3 is TGTGCCAGCAGCCCGACCGTTGCCTATGGCTACACCTTC. The full variable domain, its missing parts supplied by reference TRBV11-2 and TRBJ1-2, is EAGVAQSPRYKIIEKRQSVAFWCNPISGHATLYWYQQILGQGPKLLIQFQNNGVVDDSQLPKDRFSAERLKGVDSTLKIQPAKLEDSAVYLCASSPTVAYGYTFGSGTRLTVV.

In DNA, the CDR3 is TGCAGTGCTAGAGATCGCACGAGGTACGAGCAGTACTTC. Protein product: CSARDRTRYEQYF. The chain combines TRBV20-1 with TRBJ2-7; D is uncertain. The germline V gene has CDR1 DFQATT and CDR2 SNEGSKA (reference sequence). V gave up 0 bases and J gave up 4 bases, with 10 bases separating them. The CDR3 contains 13 residues.

The chain employs TRBV30 and TRBJ2-7, with a tentative D call TRBD1 (6 bases). The length of the CDR3 is 13 residues. Looked up from germline, CDR1 is GTSNPN and CDR2 is SVGIG (reference sequence). The ends were cut back, 7 bases at V and 5 bases at J, with 18 bases in the middle. The CDR3, as DNA: TGTGCCTTCAGACAGGACTTAACGCACGAGCAGTACTTC. Translated: CAFRQDLTHEQYF.

In this sample, this clonotype turned up a few times. This chain links TRBV6-1 with TRBJ2-7, with a weak D call TRBD1 (6 bases). The CDR3 runs to 14 residues. The ends were cut back, 5 bases at V and 6 bases at J, with 17 bases in the middle. CDR1 and CDR2 from the germline V gene are MNHNS and SASEGT. The CDR3 nucleotides are TGTGCCAGCAGTAGGGACATTAAATTGTTCGAGCAGTACTTC. Its protein product is CASSRDIKLFEQYF.

This clonotype was observed many times. The chain carries TRBV27 and TRBJ2-7; 7 positions agree with TRBD1. The length of the CDR3 is 15 residues. Germline CDR1 reads MNHEY; CDR2 reads SMNVEV (reference sequence). Losses at the gene ends were 5 bases for V and 3 bases for J; bases not matched to a gene: 10. The CDR3 DNA sequence: TGTGCCAGCAGTCCACGTCGCCAGGGGGTCTACGAGCAGTACTTC. It codes for CASSPRRQGVYEQYF.

The chain couples TRBV6-1 to TRBJ2-7, with D perhaps TRBD1 (6 bases). With 4 bases removed from V and 3 bases from J, the gap between germline ends came to 13 bases. Germline V gene sequence: CDR1 MNHNS, CDR2 SASEGT. The CDR3 covers 14 residues. CDR3 residues: CASSGGQLSYEQYF. In DNA, the CDR3 is TGTGCCAGCAGTGGGGGACAACTTAGCTACGAGCAGTACTTC.

This rearrangement joins TRBV20-1 to TRBJ2-6; the match to TRBD1 covers 8 bases. The CDR3 is 17 amino acids. J lost 0 bases, V lost 0 bases, and 4 bases had no gene match. Looked up from germline, CDR1 is DFQATT and CDR2 is SNEGSKA (reference sequence). This CDR3 reads CSARDQGATSGANVLTF. CDR3 DNA sequence: TGCAGTGCTAGAGATCAGGGGGCCACCTCTGGGGCCAACGTCCTGACTTTC.